The 25 T cell receptor beta chains reported below all come from one sample, sequenced in a study of T cells in Graves' hyperthyroidism and ophthalmopathy. Amplified TCR beta CDR3 regions came from RNA transcripts. During a first-round RT-PCR of the TCR CDR3, the HTBI primer set was used. TCRdb used MiXCR to reprocess the multiplex PCR reads, holding one entry per CDR3 protein. The sample comprises 300,000 to 450,000 distinct CDR3 sequences, around 15% of which are singletons, and 15% to 20% rests with the top ten. The sequenced sample consisted of blood. The receptors were sampled from a woman aged 25 to 45 with Graves' ophthalmopathy.

This clonotype showed up many times. The chain recombines TRBV20-1 with TRBJ2-7; 10 nucleotides align to TRBD1. CDR1 is DFQATT and CDR2 is SNEGSKA in the germline V gene (reference sequence). The CDR3 is made up of 12 amino acids. Trimming took 7 bases from V and 4 from J; bases not matched to a gene: 4. The CDR3 loop reads CSGGTGVYEQYF. CDR3 DNA sequence: TGCAGTGGTGGGACAGGGGTGTACGAGCAGTACTTC.

This clonotype was found many times. The gene calls are TRBV9 and TRBJ2-5; TRBD1 matches at 8 bases. The CDR3 loop spans 16 amino acids. After removal of 4 bases from V and 3 bases from J, the junction contained 11 bases not matched to a gene. Looked up from germline, CDR1 is SGDLS and CDR2 is YYNGEE. The CDR3 loop is CASSPPRTGIKETQYF. The CDR3 DNA sequence: TGTGCCAGCAGCCCCCCACGGACAGGGATAAAAGAGACCCAGTACTTC.

This clonotype was picked up many times. V is TRBV9 and J is TRBJ1-3; 7 bases fit TRBD1. Trimming at V came to 1 base and at J to 0 bases, leaving 4 bases not matched to a gene. Germline CDR1 and CDR2: SGDLS and YYNGEE. The CDR3 is made up of 16 amino acids. The CDR3 reads CASSVTGASSGNTIYF. The CDR3 region has the DNA TGTGCCAGCAGCGTAACAGGGGCGAGCTCTGGAAACACCATATATTTT.

In this sample, this clonotype turned up many times. CDR3 loop: CAWRTGGWTGELFF. Here the CDR3 DNA reads TGTGCCTGGCGGACAGGGGGCTGGACCGGGGAGCTGTTTTTT. This rearrangement joins TRBV30 to TRBJ2-2, with 11 bases that match TRBD1. Germline V gene data show CDR1 as GTSNPN and CDR2 as SVGIG (reference sequence). The CDR3 loop spans 14 amino acids. J lost 5 bases, V lost 5 bases, and 4 bases had no gene match. Using reference TRBV30 and TRBJ2-2 for the parts outside the CDR3, the full variable domain is SQTIHQWPATLVQPVGSPLSLECTVEGTSNPNLYWYRQAAGRGLQLLFYSVGIGQISSEVPQNLSASRPQDRQFILSSKKLLLSDSGFYLCAWRTGGWTGELFFGEGSRLTVL.

The rearrangement uses TRBV6-2 or TRBV6-3 and TRBJ1-1; D is undetermined. Trimming took off 4 bases at V and 0 bases at J, with 15 bases between the two ends. In germline, CDR1 is MNHEY, CDR2 SVGEGT. The CDR3 runs 16 residues. The CDR3 sequence: CASSSGRTLLNTEAFF. The CDR3 region has the DNA TGTGCCAGCAGTTCCGGGCGTACCCTCTTGAACACTGAAGCTTTCTTT.

This clonotype was observed at least ten times. The genes are TRBV30 and TRBJ1-5; D is uncertain. Germline V gene lookup returns CDR1 GTSNPN and CDR2 SVGIG (reference sequence). Trimming stripped 0 bases from V and 3 bases from J, with 12 bases between. The CDR3 runs to 15 residues. CDR3 residues: CAWSVRAGINQPQHF. CDR3 nucleotide sequence: TGTGCCTGGAGTGTAAGGGCGGGGATCAATCAGCCCCAGCATTTT.

This clonotype was observed a handful of times. At one end the junction does not follow the germline gene, possibly because of a read error. The CDR3: CSVRGGAYNGQFF. CDR3 nucleotide sequence: TGCAGCGTGCGCGGGGGCGCCTACAATGGGCAGTTCTTC. The genes are TRBV29-1 and TRBJ2-1; possibly TRBD2 for D (7 bases). CDR1 is SQVTM, CDR2 ANQGSEA, per germline. This CDR3 is built from 13 residues.

Many counts were recorded for this clonotype. V usage is TRBV18 and J usage is TRBJ2-5; D uncertain. Trimming pared 3 bases from V and 3 bases from J, leaving 5 bases between. The CDR3 spans 12 residues. Germline V lookup: CDR1 KGHSH, CDR2 LQKENI. The CDR3 sequence: CASSPRKETQYF. As DNA, the CDR3 is TGTGCCAGCTCACCGCGTAAAGAGACCCAGTACTTC.

This clonotype was observed a few times. This sequence joins TRBV6-1 and TRBJ2-1; no clear D gene. Germline CDR1 reads MNHNS; CDR2 reads SASEGT. This CDR3 contains 13 residues. The V end was cut by 3 bases, the J end by 1 base, with 4 bases between. The CDR3 is CASSDQSYNEQFF. DNA for the CDR3: TGTGCCAGCAGTGATCAATCCTACAATGAGCAGTTCTTC.

This clonotype was seen ten or more times. This chain uses TRBV4-2 with TRBJ2-7, with unresolved D. The germline V gene encodes CDR1 LGHNA and CDR2 YNFKEQ. This CDR3 spans 16 amino acids. V lost 2 bases and J lost 2, with 16 bases in between. In DNA, the CDR3 is TGTGCCAGCAGCCAATTGGGCAGTGGAGACACCTACGAGCAGTACTTC. Translating it yields CASSQLGSGDTYEQYF.

Remarks on this clonotype: A much larger clone differs by one base, so this may be a read error. This rearrangement joins TRBV28 to TRBJ2-7; TRBD1 matches 9 bases. The CDR3 length is 14 residues. Germline V CDR1 and CDR2: MDHEN, SYDVKM. The CDR3 nucleotides read TGTGTCAGCAGTTCGGGACAGGGATTGTTCGAGCAGTACTTC. Translated, it gives CVSSSGQGLFEQYF.

This clonotype was observed many times. This chain uses TRBV2 with TRBJ2-5; possibly TRBD2 for D (5 bases). Trimming took off 10 bases at V and 2 bases at J, with 17 bases between the two ends. The CDR3 loop spans 14 amino acids. From germline, CDR1 is SNHLY and CDR2 FYNNEI. CDR3 DNA: TGTGCCATCACAAGGACTGCTAGTCAAGAGACCCAGTACTTC. This translates into CAITRTASQETQYF.

In this sample, this clonotype turned up many times. The V call is TRBV28, the J call TRBJ2-7; D is unclear. The CDR3 has 14 residues. V lost 4 bases to trimming and J lost 0 bases, with 10 bases between them. Per the germline V gene, CDR1 is MDHEN and CDR2 is SYDVKM. CDR3 amino acids: CASSSDTISYEQYF. CDR3 bases: TGTGCCAGCAGTTCCGATACCATCTCCTACGAGCAGTACTTC.

This clonotype occurred a few times. CDR3 nucleotide sequence: TGCAGCGTTTGGAGACAGGGGGGAAGTGAAGCTTTCTTT. It translates to CSVWRQGGSEAFF. V usage is TRBV29-1 and J usage is TRBJ1-1; 9 bases line up with TRBD1. V was clipped by 5 bases and J by 7 bases; unmatched bases: 8. The CDR3 sequence is 13 residues long. Germline V gene lookup returns CDR1 SQVTM and CDR2 ANQGSEA. The full variable domain, in which reference TRBV29-1 and TRBJ1-1 provide the parts outside the CDR3, is SAVISQKPSRDICQRGTSLTIQCQVDSQVTMMFWYRQQPGQSLTLIATANQGSEATYESGFVIDKFPISRPNLTFSTLTVSNMSPEDSSIYLCSVWRQGGSEAFFGQGTRLTVV.

The J gene is TRBJ2-5, the V gene TRBV24-1; 7 nucleotides align to TRBD2. Germline CDR1 KGHDR, CDR2 SFDVKD. This CDR3 region has 15 residues. With V trimmed by 9 bases and J by 3 bases, 12 bases remained unmatched. The CDR3 nucleotides read TGTGCCACCGCCTTATCTGGCGGGAGAGAAGAGACCCAGTACTTC. Amino acid sequence: CATALSGGREETQYF.

This chain connects TRBV19 to TRBJ1-5; D is unresolved. There are 20 residues in the CDR3. Germline lookup yields CDR1 LNHDA and CDR2 SQIVND (reference sequence). Trimming removed 3 bases at V and 7 bases at J, with 31 bases between. In DNA, the CDR3 is TGTGCCAGTAGTATTTTTGGGCAGTTTTCTATGCAATGGAGCACCCAGCCCCAGCATTTT. Protein sequence: CASSIFGQFSMQWSTQPQHF.

This clonotype appeared once. The genes are TRBV7-2 and TRBJ2-1; 7 bases match TRBD2. With 0 bases clipped from V and 4 bases from J, the junction kept 3 bases outside the gene matches. The CDR3 has 15 amino acids. Per the germline V gene, CDR1 is SGHTA and CDR2 is FQGNSA. The CDR3 loop reads CASSLAAGDYNEQFF. CDR3 DNA: TGTGCCAGCAGCTTAGCGGCGGGGGATTACAATGAGCAGTTCTTC.

A few counts support this clonotype. V and J are TRBV4-1 and TRBJ1-2, with no clear D. The V gene lost 2 bases and the J gene lost 6 bases, with 10 bases spanning the gap. CDR1 is MGHRA, CDR2 YSYEKL, per germline. This CDR3 is 13 amino acids long. CDR3 residues: CASSQKVRDGYTF. The CDR3 DNA follows: TGCGCCAGCAGCCAAAAGGTACGGGATGGCTACACCTTC.

V gene TRBV7-9 combines with J gene TRBJ1-2; D may be TRBD1 (6 bases). V lost 6 bases and J 0 bases, leaving 20 bases between the germline ends. The CDR3 consists of 17 residues. Germline assignment: CDR1 SEHNR and CDR2 FQNEAQ (reference sequence). The CDR3 DNA reads as TGTGCCAGCAGAGCCCAAGATCAGGACAGCCCTAACTATGGCTACACCTTC. The encoded protein is CASRAQDQDSPNYGYTF.

This clonotype was seen at least ten times. The J gene is TRBJ2-5, the V gene TRBV30, with TRBD2 as a possible D gene (7 bases). V lost 0 bases, J lost 1 base, and 18 bases lay in between. The CDR3 runs 17 residues. Germline V CDR1 and CDR2: GTSNPN, SVGIG (reference sequence). In DNA form, the CDR3 reads TGTGCCTGGAGTGTACCCTACGGGGGGCCCTCCCAAGAGACCCAGTACTTC. Translated: CAWSVPYGGPSQETQYF.

This clonotype was found many times. In nucleotides, the CDR3 is TGTGCCAGCAGCCAAGATCGAGGGTCACCCCTCCACTTT. This translates into CASSQDRGSPLHF. The chain recombines TRBV3-1 with TRBJ1-6; no firm D call. CDR1 LGHDT and CDR2 YNNKEL come from the germline V gene (reference sequence). Between the trimmed V and J ends, which lost 0 bases and 10 bases, there was a span of 7 bases. CDR3 size: 13 residues.

This clonotype was recorded at least ten times. The chain employs TRBV11-1 and TRBJ1-6; the D gene is possibly TRBD1 (5 bases). V gave up 6 bases and J gave up 10 bases, with 16 bases separating them. In germline, CDR1 is SGHAT, CDR2 FQDESV (reference sequence). CDR3 length equals 14 residues. This CDR3 reads CASRHRSGSSPLHF. CDR3 in DNA: TGTGCCAGCAGGCACAGGAGCGGGTCCTCACCCCTCCACTTT.

This clonotype showed up many times. The chain employs TRBV3-1 and TRBJ1-1, with D perhaps TRBD1 (6 bases). Germline V gene sequence: CDR1 LGHDT, CDR2 YNNKEL (reference sequence). CDR3 length: 13 residues. Trimming removed 2 bases from V and 4 bases from J, with 8 bases in between. CDR3 coding DNA: TGTGCCAGCAGCCAAAGAGGGGGCACTGAAGCTTTCTTT. Encoded protein: CASSQRGGTEAFF.

This clonotype was recorded many times. V is TRBV28 and J is TRBJ2-5; tentatively, D is TRBD1 (5 bases). Germline CDR1 is MDHEN and CDR2 is SYDVKM. This CDR3 is built from 15 residues. The ends were cut back, 2 bases at V and 1 base at J, with 11 bases in the middle. The CDR3 here is CASSLGPGRQETQYF. CDR3 bases: TGTGCCAGCAGTTTAGGGCCAGGGCGCCAAGAGACCCAGTACTTC.

Many counts were recorded for this clonotype. V and J are TRBV7-2 and TRBJ2-7; D might be TRBD1 (5 bases). This CDR3 is built from 15 residues. Germline-derived CDR1 and CDR2 are SGHTA and FQGNSA. V gave up 6 bases and J gave up 2 bases, with 17 bases separating them. The CDR3 sequence is CASRDTGGAPYEQYF. DNA of the CDR3: TGTGCCAGCAGGGACACAGGTGGGGCTCCCTACGAGCAGTACTTC.